The rows below give T cell receptor beta chains drawn from one sample of a study of blood T cells in healthy people across ages. TCRdb independently ran MiXCR on the 5' RACE reads; one entry per CDR3 protein. The table shows 850,000 to 1,100,000 distinct CDR3 sequences, with 30% to 40% occurring only once. Specimen: blood. Source of these receptors: a man between 18 and 29 years old in good health. Both conserved end residues are part of each CDR3. A D gene is named only where the DNA matches it firmly. Clone size, where shown, is once, few, many, or a class for clones that have expanded.

length	V	D	J	size	DNA	CDR3
13	TRBV4-2	.	TRBJ1-6	.	TGTGCCAGCAGCCAAAACATCAATTCACCCCTCCACTTT	CASSQNINSPLHF
18	TRBV20-1	.	TRBJ2-1	.	TGCAGTGCTAGAGATCAGGGTCGTAAGGGACGTTCCTACAATGAGCAGTTCTTC	CSARDQGRKGRSYNEQFF
14	TRBV27	.	TRBJ1-4	few	TGTGCCAGCAGTTTTGGGATCCCGAGTGAAAAACTGTTTTTT	CASSFGIPSEKLFF
15	TRBV29-1	TRBD1	TRBJ2-1	.	TGCAGCGTTGAAGGGCGGGCAGGGGGCATAAATGAGCAGTTCTTC	CSVEGRAGGINEQFF
15	TRBV10-3	TRBD1	TRBJ2-5	few	TGTGCCATCAGTGCGAACCGGGACAGGGAAGAGACCCAGTACTTC	CAISANRDREETQYF
15	TRBV6-2/TRBV6-3	.	TRBJ2-4	.	TGTGCCAGCAGTTGGGGGGGACAAGGCAAAAACATTCAGTACTTC	CASSWGGQGKNIQYF
13	TRBV4-1	.	TRBJ1-1	few	TGCGCCAGCAGCCAAGATCTGTCCCGTGAAGCTTTCTTT	CASSQDLSREAFF
20	TRBV12-3/TRBV12-4	TRBD2	TRBJ2-1	.	TGTGCCAGCAGGGGCCAATCCTTAAGCGGGGGGCCCCTCGCTTACAATGAGCAGTTCTTC	CASRGQSLSGGPLAYNEQFF
13	TRBV20-1	.	TRBJ1-1	.	TGCAGTGCTAGGTGGGGGTGGAACACTGAAGCTTTCTTT	CSARWGWNTEAFF
9	TRBV10-3	.	TRBJ2-1	few	TGTGCCATCCCCTACGAGCAGTTCTTC	CAIPYEQFF
15	TRBV25-1	TRBD1	TRBJ1-2	many	TGTGCCAGCAGTGACACCGGGACAGGGAAGAATGGCTACACCTTC	CASSDTGTGKNGYTF
11	TRBV28	.	TRBJ1-2	.	TGTGTCAGCAGCCCCGATGACGGCTACACCTTC	CVSSPDDGYTF
15	TRBV12-3/TRBV12-4	TRBD1	TRBJ1-4	.	TGTGCCAGCAGCAAAGGGGGGACAGCAGGTGAAAAACTGTTTTTT	CASSKGGTAGEKLFF
14	TRBV9	.	TRBJ1-2	.	TGTGCCAGCAGCGTAGCTTCAGGAGACTATGGCTACACCTTC	CASSVASGDYGYTF
14	TRBV10-3	.	TRBJ1-6	few	TGTGCCATCAAGACTACGGGTGGGAATTCACCCCTCCACTTT	CAIKTTGGNSPLHF
14	TRBV20-1	TRBD2	TRBJ2-3	few	TGCAGTGCTCCTAGCGGGAGGAGCACAGATACGCAGTATTTT	CSAPSGRSTDTQYF
13	TRBV7-6	TRBD2	TRBJ2-1	.	TGTGCCAGCAGTCCGTGGCGGGGGAATGAGCAGTTCTTC	CASSPWRGNEQFF
13	TRBV12-3/TRBV12-4	.	TRBJ1-1	.	TGTGCCAGCAGGTACAGGGATGAGGCTGAAGCTTTCTTT	CASRYRDEAEAFF
16	TRBV5-1	.	TRBJ2-5	few	TGCGCCAGCAGCTCCGGGACGGACTTCCTACAAGAGACCCAGTACTTC	CASSSGTDFLQETQYF
15	TRBV27	TRBD1	TRBJ2-5	.	TGTGCCAGCAGTACACGACAGGGGACCCAAGAGACCCAGTACTTC	CASSTRQGTQETQYF
17	TRBV9	TRBD2	TRBJ2-1	.	TGTGCCAGCAGCCCGAGGACTAGCGGGGGCCCTGAATTAGGGCAGTTCTTC	CASSPRTSGGPELGQFF
16	TRBV4-3	TRBD2	TRBJ2-3	.	TGCGCCAGCAGCCAAGTACTAGCGGGGGAGACAGATACGCAGTATTTT	CASSQVLAGETDTQYF
14	TRBV28	.	TRBJ1-4	.	TGTGCCAGCAGTTTCGGAGGGGCGAATGAAAAACTGTTTTTT	CASSFGGANEKLFF
12	TRBV10-3	.	TRBJ1-1	.	TGTGCCATCAGTGAGTGCAGCGGCGGAGCTTTCTTT	CAISECSGGAFF
14	TRBV10-3	TRBD2	TRBJ2-2	.	TGTGCCATCAACGGCGGGGGGGGTACCGGGGAGCTGTTTTTT	CAINGGGGTGELFF
15	TRBV18	.	TRBJ2-3	.	TGTGCCAGCTCACCCCCGGACAGTGGCACAGAGACGCAGTATTTT	CASSPPDSGTETQYF
14	TRBV21-1	.	TRBJ2-1	few	TGTGCCAGCAGCACGACCCAACCTATGCTTGAGCAGTTCTTC	CASSTTQPMLEQFF
12	TRBV12-3/TRBV12-4	.	TRBJ2-7	many	TGTGCCAGCAGCCGACGGGCCTACGAGCAGTACTTC	CASSRRAYEQYF
13	TRBV12-3/TRBV12-4	.	TRBJ2-7	few	TGTGCCAGCAGTTACGTCGGGCACCACGAGCAGTACTTC	CASSYVGHHEQYF
12	TRBV15	.	TRBJ2-1	.	TGTGCCGCCAGCAGAGATGTAAATGAGCAGTTCTTC	CAASRDVNEQFF
15	TRBV20-1	.	TRBJ2-6	.	TGCAGTGCTACAAAAAGGGTCTCTGGGGCCAACGTCCTGACTTTC	CSATKRVSGANVLTF
15	TRBV5-6	.	TRBJ1-2	few	TGTGCCAGCAGCCTCACCTTGGGGGCGCAAGGAGGCTACACCTTC	CASSLTLGAQGGYTF
15	TRBV4-1	.	TRBJ1-5	few	TGCGCCAGCAGCCCCGGAGGTTTTCGCAATCAGCCCCAGCATTTT	CASSPGGFRNQPQHF
16	TRBV5-1	TRBD2	TRBJ2-3	.	TGCGCCAGCAGCTTGGGGCTAGCGGATCGTGGAGATACGCAGTATTTT	CASSLGLADRGDTQYF
14	TRBV10-3	.	TRBJ1-1	few	TGTGCCATCAGTGTTGAGGACAGGAACACTGAAGCTTTCTTT	CAISVEDRNTEAFF
16	TRBV6-2/TRBV6-3	.	TRBJ2-7	few	TGTGCCAGCAGTGGCTCCTCGGGCCCAAAGACCTACGAGCAGTACTTC	CASSGSSGPKTYEQYF
16	TRBV4-2	TRBD1	TRBJ1-5	.	TGTGCCAGCAGCCAAGAGGTGACAGGGTTCAATCAGCCCCAGCATTTT	CASSQEVTGFNQPQHF
14	TRBV6-1	.	TRBJ1-1	.	TGTGCCAGCAGTGACCTAGAAAAGAACACTGAAGCTTTCTTT	CASSDLEKNTEAFF
14	TRBV7-8	.	TRBJ2-1	.	TGTGCCAGCAGCCGAAAAAGCTCCTACAATGAGCAGTTCTTC	CASSRKSSYNEQFF
15	TRBV29-1	.	TRBJ1-3	.	TGCAGCGTTGAAGATCAAGGGGTGGTAGGAAACACCATATATTTT	CSVEDQGVVGNTIYF
15	TRBV3-1	TRBD2	TRBJ2-1	few	TGTGCCAGCAGCCAAGATCTGGGAGGGGCCAATGAGCAGTTCTTC	CASSQDLGGANEQFF
15	TRBV6-2/TRBV6-3	.	TRBJ2-1	few	TGTGCCAGCAGTTACGAGATAGATTCCTACAATGAGCAGTTCTTC	CASSYEIDSYNEQFF
14	TRBV12-5	.	TRBJ2-1	.	TGTGCTAGTGGCATGCTAGCAACCTACAATGAGCAGTTCTTC	CASGMLATYNEQFF
14	TRBV20-1	TRBD1	TRBJ2-5	.	TGCAGTGCCGGAGGGCAGGGGGCATTCGAGACCCAGTACTTC	CSAGGQGAFETQYF
14	TRBV20-1	.	TRBJ2-1	.	TGCAGTGCTAAGATGACCATTCCGGACAATGAGCAGTTCTTC	CSAKMTIPDNEQFF
14	TRBV3-1	.	TRBJ2-5	.	TGTGCCAGCAGCCAAGATTCAGGGCACAATGAGCAGTACTTC	CASSQDSGHNEQYF
11	TRBV20-1	.	TRBJ1-1	.	TGCAGTGTAAGCATGAACACTGAAGCTTTCTTT	CSVSMNTEAFF
15	TRBV4-1	.	TRBJ2-3	few	TGCGCCAGCAGCCAAGATTTAGGGTCGGCAGATACGCAGTATTTT	CASSQDLGSADTQYF
17	TRBV4-1	.	TRBJ2-6	.	TGCGCCAGCAGCCACCCCAGACCCTACTCTGGGGCCAACGTCCTGACTTTC	CASSHPRPYSGANVLTF
17	TRBV6-5	TRBD1	TRBJ1-6	.	TGTGCCAGCAGTTATGAGGCAGGGGGTTCCTATAATTCACCCCTCCACTTT	CASSYEAGGSYNSPLHF
15	TRBV20-1	.	TRBJ1-5	.	TGCAGTGCTAGACGCGGGGCGGGGGACAATCAGCCCCAGCATTTT	CSARRGAGDNQPQHF
14	TRBV20-1	TRBD2	TRBJ2-1	few	TGCAGTGCTCCCCCAACTAGCGCCTACAATGAGCAGTTCTTC	CSAPPTSAYNEQFF
14	TRBV5-1	.	TRBJ1-5	few	TGCGCCAGCAGCTTGGTCCAGGGCGATCAGCCCCAGCATTTT	CASSLVQGDQPQHF
11	TRBV29-1	.	TRBJ1-1	few	TGCAGCGCTGTTAACAGGGATGAAGCTTTCTTT	CSAVNRDEAFF
16	TRBV4-3	.	TRBJ2-3	many	TGCGCCAGCAGCCAAGATTTTTTAGGGTACACAGATACGCAGTATTTT	CASSQDFLGYTDTQYF
12	TRBV7-9	.	TRBJ2-5	few	TGTGCTGTTTCAGGGGTTCAAGAGACCCAGTACTTC	CAVSGVQETQYF
15	TRBV12-3/TRBV12-4	TRBD1	TRBJ2-1	few	TGTGCCAGCAGTTTGGGCAGGGGGCTGGACAGTGAGCAGTTCTTC	CASSLGRGLDSEQFF
16	TRBV20-1	.	TRBJ1-5	.	TGCAGTGCTAATGAATGGAAGGGATCTAGCAATCAGCCCCAGCATTTT	CSANEWKGSSNQPQHF